Below are 29 T cell receptor beta chains sequenced from a single sample in a study of identical twins. TCRdb processed the 5' RACE reads anew with MiXCR; each CDR3 protein has one entry. The table has just over 500,000 distinct CDR3 sequences, roughly a fifth seen once. Another study also made use of these data, one on T cells expressing NK-cell markers.

The material sequenced was CD4+ T cells sorted from blood. The receptors derive from a woman aged 18-29 years in good health.

The V gene is TRBV20-1, the J gene TRBJ1-6; TRBD1 might be the D (6 bases). The CDR3 is made up of 13 amino acids. Trimming pared 3 bases from V and 6 bases from J, leaving 9 bases between. Germline values: CDR1 DFQATT, CDR2 SNEGSKA (reference sequence). DNA of the CDR3: TGCAGTGCTAGTAGGACAGTTAATTCACCCCTCCACTTT. This codes for CSASRTVNSPLHF.

The gene calls are TRBV29-1 and TRBJ2-7, with D possibly TRBD2 on 6 matching bases. Germline lookup yields CDR1 SQVTM and CDR2 ANQGSEA. V lost 4 bases and J 2 bases, leaving 15 bases between the germline ends. This CDR3 has 14 amino acids. The CDR3 DNA sequence: TGCAGCGTTGGAGAGGGCAGGAGGGCCTACGAGCAGTACTTC. Translated, it gives CSVGEGRRAYEQYF.

This clonotype has at least ten counts. This chain links TRBV29-1 with TRBJ1-1; 8 bases fit TRBD1. The trim removed 8 bases at V and 5 bases at J, leaving 10 bases unmatched. The CDR3 loop spans 13 amino acids. The germline CDR1 and CDR2 sequences are SQVTM and ANQGSEA. The DNA for the CDR3 is TGCAGCACCGGACAGGGCCTGGGGACTGAAGCTTTCTTT. It encodes CSTGQGLGTEAFF.

In this sample, this clonotype turned up a few times. J is TRBJ2-2 and V is TRBV10-3; 9 bases agree with TRBD1. Trimming took 7 bases from V and 3 from J; bases not matched to a gene: 3. CDR3 length: 14 amino acids. Germline values: CDR1 ENHRY, CDR2 SYGVKD. The DNA for the CDR3 is TGTGCCATCAAGAGGACAGGGGACACCGGGGAGCTGTTTTTT. It translates to CAIKRTGDTGELFF.

The chain combines TRBV15 with TRBJ2-2; D is unclear. V lost 1 base, J lost 1 base, and 7 bases lay in between. Germline V CDR1 and CDR2: LNHNV, YYDKDF (reference sequence). The CDR3 consists of 15 residues. Here the CDR3 reads CATSRGRGNTGELFF. The CDR3 DNA sequence: TGTGCCACCAGCAGAGGGAGAGGGAACACCGGGGAGCTGTTTTTT.

The chain recombines TRBV25-1 with TRBJ2-2, with unresolved D. Germline CDR1 reads MGHDK; CDR2 reads SYGVNS. V lost 4 bases to trimming and J lost 4 bases, with 10 bases between them. There are 14 residues in the CDR3. The CDR3 coding sequence is TGTGCCAGCAGTGGTGTAACATTCACCGGGGAGCTGTTTTTT. Translated, it gives CASSGVTFTGELFF.

The V call is TRBV6-2 or TRBV6-3, the J call TRBJ2-3, with D possibly being TRBD2 (6 bases). Trimming removed 6 bases from V and 7 bases from J, with 23 bases in between. The CDR3 loop spans 16 amino acids. CDR1 and CDR2 (germline): MNHEY, SVGEGT. As DNA, the CDR3 is TGTGCCAGCAGCCGCGGATCTAGCGAGTCGAGGCATACGCAGTATTTT. Amino acid sequence: CASSRGSSESRHTQYF.

This clonotype was counted ten times or more. The rearrangement links TRBV7-2 to TRBJ1-2; D gene ambiguous. V lost 1 base, J lost 6 bases, and 15 bases lay in between. This CDR3 comprises 15 residues. Germline V lookup: CDR1 SGHTA, CDR2 FQGNSA. The CDR3, as DNA: TGTGCCAGCAGCTTAGAGTCGGGGTTAAGGGATGGCTACACCTTC. This sequence encodes CASSLESGLRDGYTF.

The rearrangement links TRBV30 to TRBJ2-5; D is perhaps TRBD2 (5 bases). Germline V gene lookup returns CDR1 GTSNPN and CDR2 SVGIG (reference sequence). This CDR3 contains 13 residues. The V end lost 1 base, the J end lost 2 bases, and 8 bases lay between the germline ends. DNA of the CDR3: TGTGCCTGGAGTGGAGGGTATCAAGAGACCCAGTACTTC. Translating gives CAWSGGYQETQYF.

The chain is built from TRBV6-5 and TRBJ2-2; the D gene could be TRBD1 or TRBD2 (5 bases each). The germline CDR1 and CDR2 sequences are MNHEY and SVGAGI. CDR3 length equals 14 residues. V was shortened by 2 bases and J by 4 bases, with 8 bases between the two germline ends. The CDR3 DNA reads as TGTGCCAGCAGTTACGAGAGGGGCACCGGGGAGCTGTTTTTT. It codes for CASSYERGTGELFF.

Ten or more counts support this clonotype. V is TRBV12-3 or TRBV12-4 and J is TRBJ1-5; D may be TRBD1 (6 bases). There are 15 residues in the CDR3. The V end was cut by 6 bases, the J end by 6 bases, with 18 bases between. CDR3 loop: CASRSEGGIGQPQHF. DNA for the CDR3: TGTGCCAGCAGGTCAGAGGGGGGCATCGGTCAGCCCCAGCATTTT.

In this sample, this clonotype turned up a few times. The V call is TRBV18, the J call TRBJ2-3, with 13 bases fitting TRBD2. The germline V gene has CDR1 KGHSH and CDR2 LQKENI. The CDR3 is made up of 17 amino acids. J was trimmed by 2 bases and V by 4 bases; bases with no gene match: 6. The CDR3 is CASSHGLAGVNTDTQYF. For the CDR3, the DNA is TGTGCCAGCTCACACGGACTAGCGGGGGTTAACACAGATACGCAGTATTTT.

This clonotype was detected only a few times. V gene TRBV5-4 combines with J gene TRBJ2-3; D is unresolved. Germline loops: CDR1 SGHNT, CDR2 YYREEE (reference sequence). Trimming removed 4 bases at V and 2 bases at J, with 14 bases between. CDR3 size: 15 residues. The CDR3 loop is CASSPPGTNTDTQYF. The CDR3 region has the DNA TGTGCCAGCAGCCCTCCCGGTACCAACACAGATACGCAGTATTTT.

The chain employs TRBV20-1 and TRBJ2-5; D is perhaps TRBD1 (6 bases). Trimming left V 0 bases short and J 2 bases short, with 7 bases between. The CDR3 consists of 13 residues. The germline V gene has CDR1 DFQATT and CDR2 SNEGSKA (reference sequence). CDR3 loop: CSARDTGQETQYF. DNA for the CDR3: TGCAGTGCTAGAGATACAGGGCAAGAGACCCAGTACTTC.

This clonotype was seen more than once but under ten times. CDR3 in amino acids: CASSVGPQGHQPQHF. DNA of the CDR3: TGTGCCAGCAGCGTGGGGCCGCAGGGACATCAGCCCCAGCATTTT. The V call is TRBV9, the J call TRBJ1-5, with a tentative D call TRBD1 (5 bases). The length of the CDR3 is 15 residues. Per the germline V gene, CDR1 is SGDLS and CDR2 is YYNGEE. Trimming left V 2 bases short and J 5 bases short, with 14 bases between. Full variable domain (missing parts from reference TRBV9 and TRBJ1-5): DSGVTQTPKHLITATGQRVTLRCSPRSGDLSVYWYQQSLDQGLQFLIQYYNGEERAKGNILERFSAQQFPDLHSELNLSSLELGDSALYFCASSVGPQGHQPQHFGDGTRLSIL.

This chain links TRBV6-2 or TRBV6-3 with TRBJ1-1; D is perhaps TRBD1 (5 bases). Germline lookup yields CDR1 MNHEY and CDR2 SVGEGT. This CDR3 has 12 residues. V lost 8 bases, J lost 5 bases, and 12 bases lay in between. The CDR3 is CASGTTHTEAFF. The CDR3 region has the DNA TGTGCCAGCGGGACGACACATACTGAAGCTTTCTTT.

This clonotype has just a few counts. The gene calls are TRBV27 and TRBJ2-3; D call uncertain. Germline V gene sequence: CDR1 MNHEY, CDR2 SMNVEV (reference sequence). Between the trimmed V and J ends, which lost 3 bases and 8 bases, there was a span of 15 bases. The CDR3 loop spans 14 amino acids. The CDR3 loop reads CASSLSRVRGTQYF. CDR3 coding DNA: TGTGCCAGCAGTTTGTCTAGGGTTCGCGGTACGCAGTATTTT.

The rearrangement uses TRBV4-3 and TRBJ2-1; 7 nucleotides match TRBD2. This CDR3 is 17 amino acids long. Per germline, CDR1 LGHNA and CDR2 YSLEER. After removal of 1 base from V and 0 bases from J, the junction contained 6 bases not matched to a gene. The CDR3 DNA reads as TGCGCCAGCAGCCAAGTTAGTCTAGCGGACTCCTACAATGAGCAGTTCTTC. Residues: CASSQVSLADSYNEQFF.

The CDR3 reads CASSFTGSGNTIYF. CDR3 in DNA: TGTGCCAGCAGTTTTACAGGCTCTGGAAACACCATATATTTT. The chain joins TRBV12-3 or TRBV12-4 to TRBJ1-3, with a tentative D call TRBD1 (5 bases). Trimming left V 3 bases short and J 0 bases short, with 6 bases between. This CDR3 is 14 amino acids long.

This clonotype was seen many times. This CDR3 is CASSEGVAGAKEQYF. The CDR3 region has the DNA TGTGCCAGCAGTGAGGGAGTCGCGGGAGCAAAAGAGCAGTACTTC. The gene calls are TRBV2 and TRBJ2-7, with 7 bases identical to TRBD2. V dropped 3 bases and J dropped 7; count of bases not matched to a gene: 12. Germline loops: CDR1 SNHLY, CDR2 FYNNEI. The CDR3 consists of 15 residues.

This clonotype occurred once. A junction boundary mismatches the germline segment, possibly from a read error. The chain uses TRBV27 and TRBJ1-1; D is possibly TRBD1 (5 bases). The CDR3 contains 17 residues. Germline CDR1 MNHEY, CDR2 SMNVEV (reference sequence). CDR3 in amino acids: CANSLTKTGPTNTEAFF. As DNA, the CDR3 is TGTGCCAACAGTTTAACCAAGACGGGACCCACGAACACTGAAGCTTTCTTT.

This clonotype was counted at least ten times. V and J are TRBV9 and TRBJ2-1; 9 positions agree with TRBD2. V trimming: 3 bases; J trimming: 2 bases; junction bases outside the gene matches: 3. In germline, CDR1 is SGDLS, CDR2 YYNGEE. There are 15 residues in the CDR3. CDR3 sequence reads: CASSGLAVPYNEQFF. In DNA, the CDR3 is TGTGCCAGCAGCGGACTAGCGGTTCCCTACAATGAGCAGTTCTTC.

This clonotype was picked up a small number of times. This chain joins TRBV7-9 and TRBJ1-1; D ambiguous. CDR1 is SEHNR and CDR2 is FQNEAQ in the germline V gene (reference sequence). The V and J ends lost 8 bases and 4 bases respectively, with 11 bases between them. This CDR3 has 12 residues. CDR3 loop: CASVGSGTEAFF. The CDR3, as DNA: TGTGCCAGCGTAGGCTCGGGCACTGAAGCTTTCTTT.

V is TRBV29-1 and J is TRBJ2-7, with no clear D. The V gene lost 6 bases and the J gene lost 2 bases, with 14 bases spanning the gap. The CDR3 has 13 residues. Germline V lookup: CDR1 SQVTM, CDR2 ANQGSEA. Written as DNA, the CDR3 is TGCAGCGTCCGAACTGGGATGGCCTACGAGCAGTACTTC. Its protein product is CSVRTGMAYEQYF.

J is TRBJ1-4 and V is TRBV12-3 or TRBV12-4, with D maybe TRBD1 (5 bases). This CDR3 has 11 residues. The germline V and J ends were trimmed by 8 bases and 12 bases, with 13 bases remaining between them. The CDR3 reads CASSWEGELFF. In DNA form, the CDR3 reads TGTGCCAGCTCCTGGGAAGGGGAACTGTTTTTT.

This clonotype showed up just once. The chain uses TRBV12-3 or TRBV12-4 and TRBJ2-2; D not certain. The CDR3 loop spans 13 amino acids. Trimming took off 1 base at V and 9 bases at J, with 9 bases between the two ends. The CDR3 here is CASSLDQRRELFF. CDR3 coding DNA: TGTGCCAGCAGTTTAGACCAGCGCCGGGAGCTGTTTTTT.

The chain links TRBV6-1 to TRBJ1-1; D is unclear. Germline V gene sequence: CDR1 MNHNS, CDR2 SASEGT. The CDR3 sequence is 15 residues long. Trimming removed 7 bases from V and 2 bases from J, with 17 bases in between. The CDR3 sequence: CASTPGGRLNTEAFF. For the CDR3, the DNA is TGTGCCAGCACCCCCGGAGGCCGCCTAAACACTGAAGCTTTCTTT.

This clonotype was observed a few times. The V gene is TRBV15, the J gene TRBJ2-3, with 9 bases aligning to TRBD2. Per germline, CDR1 LNHNV and CDR2 YYDKDF (reference sequence). CDR3 length: 14 amino acids. Unmatched junction bases numbered 5, after V lost 6 bases and J lost 4 bases. The CDR3 region is CATSSQREADTQYF. The CDR3 DNA is TGTGCCACCAGTTCACAGCGGGAGGCAGATACGCAGTATTTT.

This chain connects TRBV5-1 to TRBJ2-1; 11 bases are shared with TRBD2. The CDR3 extends over 15 amino acids. Germline CDR1 is SGHRS and CDR2 is YFSETQ. V was pared by 5 bases and J by 8 bases, with 9 bases of the junction left unmatched. The CDR3 is CASREPGLAGHEQFF. The CDR3 bases are TGCGCCAGCAGGGAACCTGGACTAGCGGGCCATGAGCAGTTCTTC.